A selection of T cell receptor beta chains follows, all from one sample in a study of T cell responses to AZD1222 COVID-19 vaccine. Profiling relied on immunoSEQ multiplex PCR, and the TCRdb table lists in-frame clones only, not all of them. Among approximately 74,000 clones listed, about nine tenths were seen once. Source: peripheral blood, taken on day 0 of AZD1222 vaccination. The receptors derive from an adult in good health. CDR3s include the opening cysteine and the closing phenylalanine or tryptophan. The D gene is left open where the match is weak. The listing skips clone size in some rows; elsewhere it reads once, few, many or a size class.

D: TRBD1
V: TRBV28
size: .
J: TRBJ2-7
CDR3: CATQSIRTGIDEQYF
DNA: TGTGCCACCCAGTCTATTAGGACAGGAATTGACGAGCAGTACTTC

D: .
V: TRBV4-1
size: once
J: TRBJ1-6
CDR3: CASSRREGDNSPLHF
DNA: TGCGCCAGCAGCCGAAGGGAAGGGGACAATTCACCCCTCCACTTT

D: TRBD1
V: TRBV7-9
size: .
J: TRBJ1-2
CDR3: CASSPDRAVYGYTF
DNA: TGTGCCAGCAGCCCCGACAGGGCCGTCTATGGCTACACCTTC

D: .
V: TRBV2
size: .
J: TRBJ1-1
CDR3: CASSPKTGTREAFF
DNA: TGTGCCAGCAGTCCAAAGACAGGAACTCGTGAAGCTTTCTTT

D: .
V: TRBV20-1
size: .
J: TRBJ1-1
CDR3: CSASLGLNTEAFF
DNA: TGCAGTGCTAGTTTAGGGCTGAACACTGAAGCTTTCTTT

D: .
V: TRBV5-4
size: .
J: TRBJ2-1
CDR3: CASSLAGGTYNEQFF
DNA: TGTGCCAGCAGCTTGGCCGGGGGAACCTACAATGAGCAGTTCTTC

D: TRBD2
V: TRBV6-5
size: .
J: TRBJ2-3
CDR3: CASSYSGGGASDTQYF
DNA: TGTGCCAGCAGTTACTCTGGCGGGGGGGCATCAGATACGCAGTATTTT

D: TRBD2
V: TRBV7-2
size: .
J: TRBJ2-5
CDR3: CASSFSGMYQETQYF
DNA: TGTGCCAGCAGCTTTAGCGGGATGTACCAAGAGACCCAGTACTTC

D: .
V: TRBV6-5
size: .
J: TRBJ1-2
CDR3: CASHPAGRYGYTF
DNA: TGTGCCAGCCATCCGGCAGGCCGGTATGGCTACACCTTC

D: .
V: TRBV28
size: .
J: TRBJ2-3
CDR3: CASSLLAPSTDTQYF
DNA: TGTGCCAGCAGTTTACTAGCGCCTAGCACAGATACGCAGTATTTT

D: .
V: TRBV6-5
size: .
J: TRBJ1-6
CDR3: CASRPGPNSPLHF
DNA: TGTGCCAGCAGGCCGGGACCCAATTCACCCCTCCACTTT

D: TRBD1
V: TRBV6-5
size: .
J: TRBJ1-1
CDR3: CASRGQGTRTEAFF
DNA: TGTGCCAGCAGGGGACAGGGTACGAGGACTGAAGCTTTCTTT

D: TRBD1
V: TRBV19
size: .
J: TRBJ2-7
CDR3: CASSPRDRGQQYF
DNA: TGTGCCAGTAGTCCCCGGGACAGGGGCCAGCAGTACTTC

D: .
V: TRBV6-4
size: .
J: TRBJ1-5
CDR3: CASSSTSNQPQHF
DNA: TGTGCCAGCAGTTCGACCAGCAATCAGCCCCAGCATTTT

D: .
V: TRBV2
size: once
J: TRBJ1-1
CDR3: CASSRRTGMNTEAFF
DNA: TGTGCCAGCAGTCGTCGCACAGGGATGAACACTGAAGCTTTCTTT

D: .
V: TRBV27
size: .
J: TRBJ1-6
CDR3: CASGVGVDSPLHF
DNA: TGTGCCAGCGGTGTGGGGGTGGATTCACCCCTCCACTTT

D: .
V: TRBV28
size: .
J: TRBJ1-2
CDR3: CASSFQGRDYGYTF
DNA: TGTGCCAGCAGTTTCCAGGGAAGGGACTATGGCTACACCTTC

D: .
V: TRBV5-1
size: .
J: TRBJ2-7
CDR3: CASSPGRGGSYEQYF
DNA: TGCGCCAGCAGCCCGGGGCGAGGGGGATCCTACGAGCAGTACTTC

D: TRBD2
V: TRBV4-3
size: .
J: TRBJ2-1
CDR3: CASSQDHSTLAGVNEQFF
DNA: TGCGCCAGCAGCCAAGATCACTCCACCCTAGCGGGAGTCAATGAGCAGTTCTTC

D: TRBD1
V: TRBV3-1/TRBV3-2
size: .
J: TRBJ1-1
CDR3: CASSQDPGGARNTEAFF
DNA: TGTGCCAGCAGCCAAGATCCAGGGGGCGCGAGGAACACTGAAGCTTTCTTT

D: TRBD2
V: TRBV7-2
size: .
J: TRBJ2-7
CDR3: CASSTTGTSGSSAYEQYF
DNA: TGTGCCAGCAGCACAACAGGGACTAGCGGGAGTTCCGCCTACGAGCAGTACTTC

D: .
V: TRBV28
size: .
J: TRBJ1-5
CDR3: CASSLTDSHQPQHF
DNA: TGTGCCAGCAGTTTAACTGACAGTCATCAGCCCCAGCATTTT